This TCR beta chain was captured in a study of PD-L1 blockade in urothelial cancer. Study overall: Male sex and bladder-origin urothelial cancer were recorded for about nine tenths of the roughly 29 patients. Across tumor samples, the median number of T cells reached over a thousand. As for prior chemotherapy regimens, patients had received 0 to 3.

Germline V gene lookup returns CDR1 MNHGY and CDR2 SAAAGT. The CDR3 extends over 15 amino acids. Trimming shortened V by 8 bases and J by 1 base, and 17 bases separated the two germline ends. TCRdb's copy holds only in-frame clones and misses some; the assay was immunoSEQ multiplex PCR. The sample lists fewer than 1,500 clones; about 39% were seen once. By sample fraction, this clone is medium-sized. The chain has TRBV6-8 and TRBJ1-1, with D tentatively TRBD1 (6 bases). The source material was tumor tissue, sampled before atezolizumab (anti-PD-L1) treatment. The source is a man between 60 and 75 years old with urothelial cancer. The CDR3 DNA follows: TGTGCCAGCGGGCCATCCGGGACACCGAACACTGAAGCTTTCTTT. Protein product: CASGPSGTPNTEAFF.